These T cell receptor beta chains were read from a single sample in a study of T cell changes during pregnancy in multiple sclerosis. TCRdb's copy holds only in-frame clones and misses some; the assay was immunoSEQ multiplex PCR. The sample has around 74,000 clones; 80% to 90% are singletons. Here the sequenced sample was peripheral blood, taken before pregnancy. The receptor set was obtained from a female donor with multiple sclerosis, enrolled in a pregnancy study. CDR3s include the opening cysteine and the closing phenylalanine or tryptophan. The D gene is left open where the match is weak. The size entry is marked missing in some rows and otherwise reads once, few, many or a size class.

J gene: TRBJ1-1
D gene: NA
CDR3 length: 15
V gene: TRBV9
clone size: NA
CDR3 protein: CASSVGGGMNTEAFF
CDR3 DNA: TGTGCCAGCAGCGTGGGGGGAGGGATGAACACTGAAGCTTTCTTT

J gene: TRBJ2-1
D gene: TRBD2
CDR3 length: 15
V gene: TRBV7-9
clone size: NA
CDR3 protein: CASRPGTSTENEQFF
CDR3 DNA: TGTGCCAGCAGGCCCGGGACTAGCACAGAGAATGAGCAGTTCTTC

J gene: TRBJ2-7
D gene: TRBD2
CDR3 length: 14
V gene: TRBV30
clone size: NA
CDR3 protein: CAWTPASGGYEQYF
CDR3 DNA: TGTGCCTGGACCCCAGCTAGCGGGGGATACGAGCAGTACTTC

J gene: TRBJ2-7
D gene: NA
CDR3 length: 15
V gene: TRBV19
clone size: NA
CDR3 protein: CASSRTVNTPYEQYF
CDR3 DNA: TGTGCCAGTAGTAGGACAGTGAATACCCCCTACGAGCAGTACTTC

J gene: TRBJ2-1
D gene: TRBD2
CDR3 length: 17
V gene: TRBV10-2
clone size: NA
CDR3 protein: CASRSGLATREGNEQFF
CDR3 DNA: TGCGCCAGCAGATCGGGACTAGCGACCCGAGAGGGCAATGAGCAGTTCTTC

J gene: TRBJ2-2
D gene: TRBD2
CDR3 length: 14
V gene: TRBV14
clone size: NA
CDR3 protein: CASSPTSGSGELFF
CDR3 DNA: TGTGCCAGCAGCCCGACTAGCGGGAGTGGGGAGCTGTTTTTT

J gene: TRBJ2-7
D gene: TRBD1
CDR3 length: 15
V gene: TRBV10-3
clone size: NA
CDR3 protein: CATRDRSVSSYEQYF
CDR3 DNA: TGTGCCACCCGGGACAGGTCGGTGAGCTCCTACGAGCAGTACTTC

J gene: TRBJ1-1
D gene: NA
CDR3 length: 16
V gene: TRBV2
clone size: NA
CDR3 protein: CASSEFGGKTNTEAFF
CDR3 DNA: TGTGCCAGCAGTGAATTCGGGGGGAAGACTAACACTGAAGCTTTCTTT

J gene: TRBJ1-2
D gene: NA
CDR3 length: 13
V gene: TRBV5-1
clone size: NA
CDR3 protein: CASSLAQGDGYTF
CDR3 DNA: TGCGCCAGCAGCTTGGCGCAGGGTGATGGCTACACCTTC

J gene: TRBJ2-5
D gene: NA
CDR3 length: 15
V gene: TRBV7-8
clone size: NA
CDR3 protein: CASSPHGNSIETQYF
CDR3 DNA: TGTGCCAGCAGCCCTCACGGGAATTCAATTGAGACCCAGTACTTC

J gene: TRBJ1-6
D gene: NA
CDR3 length: 16
V gene: TRBV15
clone size: NA
CDR3 protein: CATSRGGGLDNSPLHF
CDR3 DNA: TGTGCCACCAGCAGGGGCGGGGGTTTAGATAATTCACCCCTCCACTTT

J gene: TRBJ2-7
D gene: NA
CDR3 length: 14
V gene: TRBV27
clone size: NA
CDR3 protein: CARDTGIKGYEQYF
CDR3 DNA: TGTGCCAGAGATACAGGGATTAAGGGCTACGAGCAGTACTTC

J gene: TRBJ1-1
D gene: NA
CDR3 length: 14
V gene: TRBV7-2
clone size: NA
CDR3 protein: CASSLVGVNTEAFF
CDR3 DNA: TGTGCCAGCAGCTTAGTCGGGGTGAACACTGAAGCTTTCTTT

J gene: TRBJ2-3
D gene: TRBD2
CDR3 length: 15
V gene: TRBV2
clone size: NA
CDR3 protein: CASILRGTHADTQYF
CDR3 DNA: TGTGCCAGCATTCTGCGGGGGACGCACGCAGATACGCAGTATTTT

J gene: TRBJ1-5
D gene: TRBD1
CDR3 length: 18
V gene: TRBV19
clone size: NA
CDR3 protein: CATTGQGARGGKNQPQHF
CDR3 DNA: TGTGCCACCACGGGACAGGGGGCGAGGGGGGGAAAGAATCAGCCCCAGCATTTT

J gene: TRBJ2-3
D gene: NA
CDR3 length: 15
V gene: TRBV5-1
clone size: NA
CDR3 protein: CASSLSTGRSDTQYF
CDR3 DNA: TGCGCCAGCAGCTTGTCGACAGGAAGGTCAGATACGCAGTATTTT

J gene: TRBJ1-3
D gene: NA
CDR3 length: 15
V gene: TRBV14
clone size: NA
CDR3 protein: CASSQRGNSGNTIYF
CDR3 DNA: TGTGCCAGCAGCCAAAGAGGGAACTCTGGAAACACCATATATTTT

J gene: TRBJ2-7
D gene: TRBD2
CDR3 length: 18
V gene: TRBV7-6
clone size: NA
CDR3 protein: CASSLGGTPGHGFYEQYF
CDR3 DNA: TGTGCCAGCAGCTTGGGGGGGACTCCCGGACACGGATTCTACGAGCAGTACTTC

J gene: TRBJ2-7
D gene: NA
CDR3 length: 12
V gene: TRBV2
clone size: NA
CDR3 protein: CASSDGQSSMHF
CDR3 DNA: TGTGCCAGCAGTGACGGACAGAGCTCTATGCACTTC

J gene: TRBJ2-1
D gene: TRBD2
CDR3 length: 18
V gene: TRBV2
clone size: NA
CDR3 protein: CASRQGTSGRGAGNEQFF
CDR3 DNA: TGTGCCAGCAGGCAAGGGACTAGCGGGAGAGGGGCGGGGAATGAGCAGTTCTTC

J gene: TRBJ1-6
D gene: NA
CDR3 length: 15
V gene: TRBV13
clone size: NA
CDR3 protein: CASTKKHGKNSPLHF
CDR3 DNA: TGTGCCAGCACCAAAAAACACGGGAAGAATTCACCCCTCCACTTT

J gene: TRBJ2-3
D gene: NA
CDR3 length: 17
V gene: TRBV5-1
clone size: NA
CDR3 protein: CASSSTGTRLSTDTQYF
CDR3 DNA: TGCGCCAGCAGCTCTACAGGGACAAGACTTAGCACAGATACGCAGTATTTT

J gene: TRBJ1-5
D gene: NA
CDR3 length: 14
V gene: TRBV7-8
clone size: NA
CDR3 protein: CASVSGFSNQPQHF
CDR3 DNA: TGTGCCAGCGTCTCAGGTTTTAGCAATCAGCCCCAGCATTTT

J gene: TRBJ2-7
D gene: NA
CDR3 length: 15
V gene: TRBV4-2
clone size: NA
CDR3 protein: CASSQGSLSSYEQYF
CDR3 DNA: TGTGCCAGCAGCCAAGGCTCCCTCAGTTCCTACGAGCAGTACTTC

J gene: TRBJ2-7
D gene: TRBD2
CDR3 length: 13
V gene: TRBV7-6
clone size: NA
CDR3 protein: CASSHGSGSEQYF
CDR3 DNA: TGTGCCAGCAGCCACGGGAGCGGGAGTGAACAGTACTTC

J gene: TRBJ1-1
D gene: NA
CDR3 length: 13
V gene: TRBV29-1
clone size: NA
CDR3 protein: CSVGQGRNTEAFF
CDR3 DNA: TGCAGCGTTGGCCAGGGGAGGAACACTGAAGCTTTCTTT

J gene: TRBJ2-1
D gene: TRBD1
CDR3 length: 14
V gene: TRBV30
clone size: NA
CDR3 protein: CAWSSDRVVYEQFF
CDR3 DNA: TGTGCCTGGAGTTCGGACAGGGTAGTATATGAGCAGTTCTTC

J gene: TRBJ1-4
D gene: NA
CDR3 length: 15
V gene: TRBV7-9
clone size: few
CDR3 protein: CASTQGLLRGEKLFF
CDR3 DNA: TGTGCCAGCACCCAGGGACTTCTGAGAGGTGAAAAACTGTTTTTT

J gene: TRBJ1-2
D gene: NA
CDR3 length: 14
V gene: TRBV2
clone size: NA
CDR3 protein: CASSGQGLLYGYTF
CDR3 DNA: TGTGCCAGCAGTGGTCAGGGGCTACTCTATGGCTACACCTTC

J gene: TRBJ1-1
D gene: NA
CDR3 length: 12
V gene: TRBV10-2
clone size: NA
CDR3 protein: CASSEGRKKAFF
CDR3 DNA: TGCGCCAGCAGTGAAGGCAGGAAGAAAGCTTTCTTT

J gene: TRBJ2-1
D gene: NA
CDR3 length: 15
V gene: TRBV10-2
clone size: NA
CDR3 protein: CASRGSLGSYNEQFF
CDR3 DNA: TGCGCCAGCAGGGGCAGCCTGGGCTCCTACAATGAGCAGTTCTTC

J gene: TRBJ1-5
D gene: NA
CDR3 length: 16
V gene: TRBV27
clone size: NA
CDR3 protein: CASSLGGQYGNQPQHF
CDR3 DNA: TGTGCCAGCAGCCTAGGAGGACAGTATGGCAATCAGCCCCAGCATTTT

J gene: TRBJ2-4
D gene: NA
CDR3 length: 14
V gene: TRBV5-4
clone size: NA
CDR3 protein: CASSTSGVENIQYF
CDR3 DNA: TGTGCCAGCAGTACATCCGGGGTCGAAAACATTCAGTACTTC

J gene: TRBJ2-7
D gene: TRBD1
CDR3 length: 14
V gene: TRBV7-9
clone size: NA
CDR3 protein: CASRFTGGLGEQYF
CDR3 DNA: TGTGCCAGCAGATTTACAGGGGGTTTGGGCGAGCAGTACTTC

J gene: TRBJ1-1
D gene: NA
CDR3 length: 15
V gene: TRBV9
clone size: NA
CDR3 protein: CASSVSIERGVEAFF
CDR3 DNA: TGTGCCAGCAGCGTCTCTATAGAAAGGGGTGTTGAAGCTTTCTTT

J gene: TRBJ2-5
D gene: TRBD2
CDR3 length: 13
V gene: TRBV5-1
clone size: NA
CDR3 protein: CASSSGGGETQYF
CDR3 DNA: TGCGCCAGCAGCTCCGGCGGGGGGGAGACCCAGTACTTC

J gene: TRBJ2-1
D gene: TRBD1
CDR3 length: 13
V gene: TRBV29-1
clone size: NA
CDR3 protein: CSETLTGGYEQFF
CDR3 DNA: TGCAGCGAAACACTGACAGGGGGATATGAGCAGTTCTTC